This T cell receptor (beta chain) was captured in a study of human T cells and chemical hapten exposure. Turning to this clonotype: Antigen specificity is unknown.

The V gene's germline CDR1 is MNHNS and CDR2 SASEGT. V was cut by 6 bases and J by 2 bases, with 8 bases left in between. The CDR3 consists of 12 residues. Regarding the study as a whole: Counts of TCRs expanded at PT1 correlated positively with patch test score.

TCRdb ran MiXCR on the RACE reads and lists one entry per CDR3 protein. The table has roughly 250,000 distinct CDR3 sequences, over 8% seen once. Time point meaning: pre-sensitization, week 0. As to treatment: therapeutic diphenylcyclopropenone sensitization with weekly scalp DPC. Donors, patients with alopecia ranging from 18 to 70 years old and judged suitable for DPC, provided samples. This receptor was identified in a woman aged 40 to 50 with alopecia areata. Some clones in this sample may be carry-over from other donors' samples. This chain uses TRBV6-1 with TRBJ2-7; D possibly corresponds to TRBD2 (6 bases). The input for sequencing was whole blood, taken in connection with sensitization to the hapten diphenylcyclopropenone (DPC). CDR3 DNA: TGTGCCAGCAGGGACTACCCCTACGAGCAGTACTTC. Translation gives CASRDYPYEQYF.